This T cell receptor (beta chain) was sequenced during a study of blood T cell repertoires in COVID-19. Study as a whole: Sources were T cells, B-cell-depleted T cells, or PBMCs; the material itself was cDNA or gDNA.

Seattle patients were enrolled during active infection and followed longitudinally. Under the authors' procedure: Estimated nucleated cell counts came from reference gene primer amplification. Clones were sequenced by immunoSEQ multiplex PCR, and TCRdb holds only the in-frame ones, with some missing. The V and J calls and the clone size are those of that table, but D and trimming were determined from the DNA. The sample includes about 180,000 clones, more than 70% of them seen just once. This CDR3 has 20 amino acids. Germline V gene lookup returns CDR1 MRHNA and CDR2 SNTAGT. Between the trimmed V and J ends, which lost 6 bases and 7 bases, there was a span of 31 bases.

The source material was peripheral blood. This receptor was taken from a person between 70 and 80 years old with COVID-19, enrolled during active disease. V usage is TRBV6-4 and J usage is TRBJ1-6; D is possibly TRBD1 (6 bases). The CDR3 region has the DNA TGTGCCAGCAGGATAAACAGGGCCCAGGCGCTCTCAATTAAAAATTCACCCCTCCACTTT. Protein product: CASRINRAQALSIKNSPLHF.